This is a list of T cell receptor beta chains from one sample in a study of T cell responses to AZD1222 COVID-19 vaccine. Using immunoSEQ multiplex PCR, the repertoire was profiled, and TCRdb retains in-frame clones only, with some absent. This table has roughly 160,000 clones, 92% appearing once. The sequencing used peripheral blood, collected on day 0 of MenACWY control vaccination. These receptors originate from an adult in good health. Each CDR3 is given with its conserved first and last residue. D genes are given only for firm matches. The size field is filled for only some rows; it gives once, few, many or a size class.

size,J,V,D,DNA,CDR3
-,TRBJ1-3,TRBV19,-,TGTGCCAGTAGCCTCGGGGGCAGCTCTGGAAACACCATATATTTT,CASSLGGSSGNTIYF
-,TRBJ1-2,TRBV28,-,TGTGCCAGCAGTCTTCCTATGGGACGGCGAACCCTCTATGGCTACACCTTC,CASSLPMGRRTLYGYTF
-,TRBJ2-7,TRBV11-3,TRBD1,TGTGCCAGCAGCTTACGACAGGGGTATGGCGAGCAGTACTTC,CASSLRQGYGEQYF
-,TRBJ2-2,TRBV7-3,-,TGTGCCAGCGGGAGCCAGAGCGTCGGGGAGCTGTTTTTT,CASGSQSVGELFF
-,TRBJ2-1,TRBV6-5,-,TGTGCCAGCAGTTACACAGCGGTCAATGAGCAGTTCTTC,CASSYTAVNEQFF
-,TRBJ1-1,TRBV6-2/TRBV6-3,TRBD1,TGTGCCAGCAGTTACCTGGGACAGGGAACGACTGAAGCTTTCTTT,CASSYLGQGTTEAFF
few,TRBJ1-3,TRBV7-2,TRBD1,TGTGCCAGCAGCCCCACAGGGGCCGGAAACACCATATATTTT,CASSPTGAGNTIYF
-,TRBJ1-1,TRBV7-9,TRBD1,TGTGCCAGCAGCTTTCAGGGACAGCGTGAAGCTTTCTTT,CASSFQGQREAFF
-,TRBJ2-1,TRBV29-1,-,TGCAGCGTGGACAGAAACAATGAGCAGTTCTTC,CSVDRNNEQFF
few,TRBJ2-3,TRBV2,TRBD1,TGTGCCAGGGGACAGGGCTCAGATACGCAGTATTTT,CARGQGSDTQYF
once,TRBJ2-1,TRBV7-2,TRBD1,TGTGCCAGCAGCCTACAGACGGGGACAGGGAGAAATGAGCAGTTCTTC,CASSLQTGTGRNEQFF
-,TRBJ2-5,TRBV7-2,TRBD2,TGTGCCAGCAGCACCAGCGGGAGGCCTCCTAGGGGGACCCAGTACTTC,CASSTSGRPPRGTQYF
-,TRBJ2-4,TRBV5-4,-,TGTGCCAGCCAGCGTATTATGGGTTCAGCCAAAAACATTCAGTACTTC,CASQRIMGSAKNIQYF
-,TRBJ2-5,TRBV15,-,TGTGCCACCAGCAGAGATAACAGAGACCAAGAGACCCAGTACTTC,CATSRDNRDQETQYF
-,TRBJ1-3,TRBV30,-,TGTGCCTGGAGTGTCAATAGTTTTGGAAACACCATATATTTT,CAWSVNSFGNTIYF
-,TRBJ2-5,TRBV14,-,TGTGCCAGCAGGGTTCAACAGGGATTAGGCCAAGAGACCCAGTACTTC,CASRVQQGLGQETQYF
-,TRBJ1-5,TRBV2,-,TGTGCCAGCAGCCAAGGGGGTTACAATCAGCCCCAGCATTTT,CASSQGGYNQPQHF
-,TRBJ2-1,TRBV7-6,-,TGTGCCAGCAGCTTGGGAGTCTGGGGACATGAGCAGTTCTTC,CASSLGVWGHEQFF
-,TRBJ2-7,TRBV5-6,TRBD1,TGTGCCAGCAGCGCCGATACAGGGGGCAACTCCTACGAGCAGTACTTC,CASSADTGGNSYEQYF
-,TRBJ1-1,TRBV12-3/TRBV12-4,-,TGTGCCAGCAACAGGGTAGACACTGAAGCTTTCTTT,CASNRVDTEAFF
-,TRBJ1-2,TRBV27,TRBD1,TGTGCCAGCAGTAGTAGCCTCCGGGACAGGGGGCTCCCAAAGAACTATGGCTACACCTTC,CASSSSLRDRGLPKNYGYTF
-,TRBJ2-7,TRBV11-2,-,TGTGCCAGCAGCTTAAGGGGGGACGAGCAGTACTTC,CASSLRGDEQYF
once,TRBJ1-4,TRBV6-5,-,TGTGCCAGCAGTTCCTCGAAGGCTAATGAAAAACTGTTTTTT,CASSSSKANEKLFF
-,TRBJ2-7,TRBV6-2/TRBV6-3,TRBD2,TGTGCCAGCAGTTCCCTTCGGGGTAGCGGGGCTTCCTACGAGCAGTACTTC,CASSSLRGSGASYEQYF
-,TRBJ2-7,TRBV6-5,TRBD1,TGTGCCAGCAGCAGACAGGGGACCTCCTACGAGCAGTACTTC,CASSRQGTSYEQYF
-,TRBJ2-6,TRBV19,TRBD1,TGTGCCAGTAGTCGACAGGGTGCCTCTGGGGCCAACGTCCTGACTTTC,CASSRQGASGANVLTF
-,TRBJ2-7,TRBV29-1,-,TGCAGCGTCGGATTCGGCTACGAGCAGTACTTC,CSVGFGYEQYF
once,TRBJ2-1,TRBV19,TRBD2,TGTGCCAGTTCGGGGGGGTACAATGAGCAGTTCTTC,CASSGGYNEQFF
-,TRBJ2-5,TRBV2,-,TGTGCCAGCATGGTTTTATGGGAGACCCAGTACTTC,CASMVLWETQYF
-,TRBJ2-7,TRBV6-5,-,TGTGCCAGCAGTTACTTTCCTGAGTACGAGCAGTACTTC,CASSYFPEYEQYF
-,TRBJ2-1,TRBV6-1,-,TGTGCCAGCAGTGAAGGCAGGGTCAATGAGCAGTTCTTC,CASSEGRVNEQFF
-,TRBJ2-2,TRBV5-1,-,TGCGCCAGCAGCTGGGGGGGACAAAACACCGGGGAGCTGTTTTTT,CASSWGGQNTGELFF
-,TRBJ1-2,TRBV9,-,TGTGCCAGCAGCGGAGGTCCGGGGTATGGCTACACCTTC,CASSGGPGYGYTF
-,TRBJ1-4,TRBV19,-,TGTGCCAGTACTCTAGGGCAACGGCGGGAAAAACTGTTTTTT,CASTLGQRREKLFF
-,TRBJ1-4,TRBV18,-,TGTGCCAGCTCACCAGGCCTTCAGACTAATGAAAAACTGTTTTTT,CASSPGLQTNEKLFF
few,TRBJ1-1,TRBV3-1/TRBV3-2,-,TGTGCCAGCAGCCAAGTACTGAGCACTGAAGCTTTCTTT,CASSQVLSTEAFF
-,TRBJ2-3,TRBV9,TRBD2,TGTGCCAGTAATAGCGGGACCACAGATACGCAGTATTTT,CASNSGTTDTQYF
-,TRBJ2-3,TRBV7-8,TRBD2,TGTGCCAGCAGCTTAGTTATTGGGTTGCTGACGACTAGCGGATACACAGATACGCAGTATTTT,CASSLVIGLLTTSGYTDTQYF
-,TRBJ1-2,TRBV28,TRBD1,TGTGCCAGCAGGGGGGGCCCTCGGGACAGGGTTATTAACTATGGCTACACCTTC,CASRGGPRDRVINYGYTF
-,TRBJ1-2,TRBV5-5,TRBD1,TGTGCCAGCAGCTTTGTAGGGACAGGGAGAAACTACACCTTC,CASSFVGTGRNYTF
-,TRBJ2-7,TRBV7-9,TRBD1,TGTGCCAGCAGTTCCGGGACAGGGGGCTACGAGCAGTACTTC,CASSSGTGGYEQYF
-,TRBJ1-5,TRBV5-8,TRBD1,TGTGCCAGCAGCTCGCCGGGACAGGGTAATTTTGGAAAGCCCCAGCATTTT,CASSSPGQGNFGKPQHF
-,TRBJ2-7,TRBV29-1,-,TGCAGCGTTACAGCATCCTACGAGCAGTACTTC,CSVTASYEQYF
-,TRBJ1-1,TRBV5-1,-,TGCGCCAGCAGTTCTGGACGATCTAACACTGAAGCTTTCTTT,CASSSGRSNTEAFF
-,TRBJ2-1,TRBV7-3,-,TGTGCCAGCAGCTTAGTCAGGGGAGGCCCCAATGAGCAGTTCTTC,CASSLVRGGPNEQFF
few,TRBJ1-3,TRBV6-1,-,TGTGCCAGCAAAGAGGGCCAGGGTGGAAACACCATATATTTT,CASKEGQGGNTIYF
-,TRBJ2-7,TRBV3-1/TRBV3-2,-,TGTGCCAGCGAGATTTGGGGGGCGGGAGTCTACGAGCAGTACTTC,CASEIWGAGVYEQYF
-,TRBJ1-2,TRBV7-9,-,TGTGCCAGCAGCTCCCATGGCCGCCCCTATGGCTACACCTTC,CASSSHGRPYGYTF
-,TRBJ2-5,TRBV14,-,TGTGCCAGCAGCCAAGGAGCCCGGAGTGAGACCCAGTACTTC,CASSQGARSETQYF
-,TRBJ1-3,TRBV7-6,-,TGTGCCAGCAGCAAGGGACAAAACTCTGGAAACACCATATATTTT,CASSKGQNSGNTIYF
-,TRBJ2-5,TRBV19,-,TGTGCCAGTAGTCCTCGACGGGATGGGGCGGAGACCCAGTACTTC,CASSPRRDGAETQYF
once,TRBJ2-7,TRBV2,TRBD2,TGTGCCAGCACTGGGTGGGAGGGCCTATACGAGCAGTACTTC,CASTGWEGLYEQYF
once,TRBJ2-1,TRBV28,-,TGTGCCAGCAGTCTATTGGGGCCCAATGAGCAGTTCTTC,CASSLLGPNEQFF
few,TRBJ1-1,TRBV7-2,-,TGTGCCAGCAGCTTAAGGGGGAGCCGGGAAGCTTTCTTT,CASSLRGSREAFF
-,TRBJ1-1,TRBV28,-,TGTGCCAGCAGGGTGTCAAAGGACGGGAACACTGAAGCTTTCTTT,CASRVSKDGNTEAFF
-,TRBJ1-2,TRBV7-9,TRBD1,TGTGCCTCCGGGGCGGGGACAGGGGTTTCCGGCTACACCTTC,CASGAGTGVSGYTF
-,TRBJ2-7,TRBV6-2/TRBV6-3,-,TGTGCCAGCACCCCCGGTAGTACCCGACGGGACGAGCAGTACTTC,CASTPGSTRRDEQYF
-,TRBJ2-3,TRBV7-3,TRBD2,TGTGCCAGCAGCTTAAGACTAGCGGGAGGGAGCACAGATACGCAGTATTTT,CASSLRLAGGSTDTQYF
-,TRBJ2-3,TRBV15,TRBD2,TGTGCCACCAGCGTCGGGGGGGAGGTCACAGATACGCAGTATTTT,CATSVGGEVTDTQYF